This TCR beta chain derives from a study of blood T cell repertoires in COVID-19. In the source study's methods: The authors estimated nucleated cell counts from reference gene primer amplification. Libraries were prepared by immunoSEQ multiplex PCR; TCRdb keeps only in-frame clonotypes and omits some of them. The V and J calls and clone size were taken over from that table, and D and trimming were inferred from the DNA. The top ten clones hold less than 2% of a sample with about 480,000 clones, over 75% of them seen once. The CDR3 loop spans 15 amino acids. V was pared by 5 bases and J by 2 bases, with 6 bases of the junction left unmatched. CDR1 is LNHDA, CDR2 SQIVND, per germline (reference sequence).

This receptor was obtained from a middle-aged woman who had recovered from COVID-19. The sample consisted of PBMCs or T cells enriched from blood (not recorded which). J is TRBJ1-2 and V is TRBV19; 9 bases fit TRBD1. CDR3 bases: TGTGCCAGTAGTTTCCTAGACAGGGGGAACTATGGCTACACCTTC. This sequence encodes CASSFLDRGNYGYTF.